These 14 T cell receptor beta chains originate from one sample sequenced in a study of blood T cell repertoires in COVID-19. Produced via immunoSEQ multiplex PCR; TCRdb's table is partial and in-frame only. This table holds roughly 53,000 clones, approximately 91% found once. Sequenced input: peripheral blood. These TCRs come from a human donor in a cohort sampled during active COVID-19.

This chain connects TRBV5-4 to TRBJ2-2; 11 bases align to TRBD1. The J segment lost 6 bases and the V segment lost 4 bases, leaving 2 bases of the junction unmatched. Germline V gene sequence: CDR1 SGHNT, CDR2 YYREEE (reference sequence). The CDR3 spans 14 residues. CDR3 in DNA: TGTGCCAGCAGCCCGGGACAGGGGGCCGGGGAGCTGTTTTTT. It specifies CASSPGQGAGELFF.

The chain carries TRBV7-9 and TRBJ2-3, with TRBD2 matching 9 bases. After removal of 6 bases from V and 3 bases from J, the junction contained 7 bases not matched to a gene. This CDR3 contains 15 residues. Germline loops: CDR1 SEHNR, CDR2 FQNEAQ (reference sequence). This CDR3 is CASSMAGGPTDTQYF. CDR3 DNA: TGTGCCAGCAGTATGGCGGGGGGGCCGACAGATACGCAGTATTTT.

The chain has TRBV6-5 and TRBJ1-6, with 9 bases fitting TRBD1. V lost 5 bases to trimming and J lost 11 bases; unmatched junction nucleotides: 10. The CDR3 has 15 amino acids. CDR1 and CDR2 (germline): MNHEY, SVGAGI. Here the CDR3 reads CASSTRDRVKPPLHF. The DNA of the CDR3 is TGTGCCAGCAGTACCCGGGACAGGGTTAAACCACCCCTCCACTTT.

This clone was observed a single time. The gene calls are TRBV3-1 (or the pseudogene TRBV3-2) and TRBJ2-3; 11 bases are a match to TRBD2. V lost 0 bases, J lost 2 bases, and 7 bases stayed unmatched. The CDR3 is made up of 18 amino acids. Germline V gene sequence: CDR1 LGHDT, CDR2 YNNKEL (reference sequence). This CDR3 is CASSQDWLAGGTTDTQYF. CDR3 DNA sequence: TGTGCCAGCAGCCAAGATTGGCTAGCGGGAGGTACCACAGATACGCAGTATTTT.

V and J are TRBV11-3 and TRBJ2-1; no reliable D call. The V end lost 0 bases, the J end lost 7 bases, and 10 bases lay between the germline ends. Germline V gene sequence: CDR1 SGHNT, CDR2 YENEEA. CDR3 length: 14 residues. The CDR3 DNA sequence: TGTGCCAGCAGCTTAGATTCGACGCGGAATGAGCAGTTCTTC. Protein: CASSLDSTRNEQFF.

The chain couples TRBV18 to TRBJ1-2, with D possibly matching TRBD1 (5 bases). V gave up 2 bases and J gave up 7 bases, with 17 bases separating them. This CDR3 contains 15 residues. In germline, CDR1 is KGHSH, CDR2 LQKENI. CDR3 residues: CASSPVAVGLGGYTF. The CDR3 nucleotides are TGTGCCAGCTCACCAGTAGCAGTGGGACTCGGTGGCTACACCTTC.

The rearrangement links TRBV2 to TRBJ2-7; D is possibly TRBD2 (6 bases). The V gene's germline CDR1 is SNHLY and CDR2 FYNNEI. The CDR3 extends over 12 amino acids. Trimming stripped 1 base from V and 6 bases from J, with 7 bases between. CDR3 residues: CASSEGGTEQYV. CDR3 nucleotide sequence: TGTGCCAGCAGTGAAGGCGGGACCGAGCAGTACGTC.

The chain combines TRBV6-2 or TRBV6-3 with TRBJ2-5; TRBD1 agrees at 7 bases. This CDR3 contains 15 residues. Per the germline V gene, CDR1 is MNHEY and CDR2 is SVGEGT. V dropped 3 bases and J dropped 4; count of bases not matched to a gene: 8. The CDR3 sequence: CASSYFTGVLETQYF. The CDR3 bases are TGTGCCAGCAGTTATTTTACAGGGGTTCTAGAGACCCAGTACTTC.

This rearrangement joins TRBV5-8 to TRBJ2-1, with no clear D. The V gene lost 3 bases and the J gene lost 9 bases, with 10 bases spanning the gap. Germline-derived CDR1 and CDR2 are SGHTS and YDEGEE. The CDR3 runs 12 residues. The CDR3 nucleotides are TGTGCCAGCAGCTGGCTCAGTGGTGAGCAGTTCTTC. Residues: CASSWLSGEQFF.

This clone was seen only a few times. The CDR3 coding sequence is TGTGCCAGCATCCCAGCAGGATCTACCGGGGAGCTGTTTTTT. Amino acids: CASIPAGSTGELFF. The rearrangement uses TRBV11-2 and TRBJ2-2; no reliable D call. V lost 7 bases and J lost 5, with 14 bases in between. Germline V gene sequence: CDR1 SGHAT, CDR2 FQNNGV. The CDR3 has 14 amino acids. The full variable domain, its missing parts supplied by reference TRBV11-2 and TRBJ2-2, is EAGVAQSPRYKIIEKRQSVAFWCNPISGHATLYWYQQILGQGPKLLIQFQNNGVVDDSQLPKDRFSAERLKGVDSTLKIQPAKLEDSAVYLCASIPAGSTGELFFGEGSRLTVL.

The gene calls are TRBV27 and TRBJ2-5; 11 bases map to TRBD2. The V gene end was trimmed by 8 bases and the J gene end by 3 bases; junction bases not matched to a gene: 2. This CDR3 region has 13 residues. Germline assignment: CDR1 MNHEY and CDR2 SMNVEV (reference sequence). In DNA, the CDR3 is TGTGCCAGCCGGGGACTAGCGGAAGAGACCCAGTACTTC. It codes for CASRGLAEETQYF.

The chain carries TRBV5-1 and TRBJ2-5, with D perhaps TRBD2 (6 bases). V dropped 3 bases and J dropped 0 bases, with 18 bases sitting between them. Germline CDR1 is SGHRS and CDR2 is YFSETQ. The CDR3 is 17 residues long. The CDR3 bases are TGCGCCAGCAGCTACCCCCGTAGGGGAGGAGACCAAGAGACCCAGTACTTC. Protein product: CASSYPRRGGDQETQYF.

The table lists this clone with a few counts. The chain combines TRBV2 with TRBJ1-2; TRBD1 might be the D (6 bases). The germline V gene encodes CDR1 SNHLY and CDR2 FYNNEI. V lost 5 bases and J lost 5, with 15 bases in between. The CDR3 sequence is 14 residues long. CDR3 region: CASSLWTAHYGYTF. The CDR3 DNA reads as TGTGCCAGCAGTTTATGGACAGCTCATTATGGCTACACCTTC.

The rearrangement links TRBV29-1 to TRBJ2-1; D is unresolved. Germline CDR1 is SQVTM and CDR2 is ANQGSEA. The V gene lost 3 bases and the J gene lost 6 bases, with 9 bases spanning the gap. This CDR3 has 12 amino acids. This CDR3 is CSVDPNSNEQFF. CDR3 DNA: TGCAGCGTTGACCCCAACAGCAATGAGCAGTTCTTC.